These 27 T cell receptor beta chains were all obtained from the same sample, sequenced in a study of T cell responses to AZD1222 COVID-19 vaccine. The protocol was immunoSEQ multiplex PCR, while the TCRdb copy is restricted to in-frame clones and leaves out a portion. The repertoire holds approximately 160,000 clones, roughly nine tenths seen once, with more than 1.3% in the top ten. The sample in question was peripheral blood, obtained on day 0 of AZD1222 vaccination. The source of these receptors is an adult in good health.

This clone came up once. The chain employs TRBV7-2 and TRBJ2-7, with 8 bases identical to TRBD1. The V gene end was trimmed by 5 bases and the J gene end by 2 bases; junction bases not matched to a gene: 8. This CDR3 contains 15 residues. CDR1 SGHTA and CDR2 FQGNSA come from the germline V gene. CDR3 region: CASSPYPTGAYEQYF. The CDR3 region has the DNA TGTGCCAGCAGCCCCTACCCGACAGGGGCCTACGAGCAGTACTTC.

This rearrangement joins TRBV6-4 to TRBJ1-2, with D maybe TRBD1 (5 bases). V was clipped by 5 bases and J by 2 bases, with 9 bases between them. The germline gives CDR1 MRHNA, CDR2 SNTAGT. This CDR3 contains 13 residues. The CDR3 DNA follows: TGTGCCAGCAGTCCGTGGGGGAACTATGGCTACACCTTC. Translated, it gives CASSPWGNYGYTF.

V and J are TRBV14 and TRBJ1-1; TRBD1 might be the D (5 bases). CDR3 size: 14 residues. Deletions cut 5 bases from V and 5 bases from J, with 15 bases between. The germline V gene has CDR1 SGHDN and CDR2 FVKESK. The CDR3, as DNA: TGTGCCAGCAGCTCCAGGACCTGGGGGACTGAAGCTTTCTTT. It encodes CASSSRTWGTEAFF.

The chain recombines TRBV2 with TRBJ2-1; 7 positions match TRBD2. The V gene end was trimmed by 3 bases and the J gene end by 7 bases; junction bases not matched to a gene: 12. This CDR3 spans 16 amino acids. Germline values: CDR1 SNHLY, CDR2 FYNNEI. CDR3 sequence: CASSDGAAGRTNEQFF. Written as DNA, the CDR3 is TGTGCCAGCAGTGATGGAGCAGCGGGGCGGACAAATGAGCAGTTCTTC.

The chain is built from TRBV6-2 or TRBV6-3 and TRBJ2-5; D tentatively fits TRBD1 or TRBD2 (5 bases each). Trimming pared 1 base from V and 0 bases from J, leaving 12 bases between. CDR3 length equals 16 residues. From germline, CDR1 is MNHEY and CDR2 SVGEGT. Here the CDR3 reads CASSYLNEGYQETQYF. CDR3 DNA: TGTGCCAGCAGTTACTTGAACGAGGGGTACCAAGAGACCCAGTACTTC.

The J gene is TRBJ1-1, the V gene TRBV9, with a weak D call TRBD1 (5 bases). CDR1 is SGDLS, CDR2 YYNGEE, per germline. Deletions cut 6 bases from V and 3 bases from J, with 15 bases between. CDR3 length: 14 amino acids. The DNA of the CDR3 is TGTGCCAGCACCTGTAAGGGGTCAGACACTGAAGCTTTCTTT. Its protein is CASTCKGSDTEAFF.

The chain has TRBV15 and TRBJ2-1; D might be TRBD1 (5 bases). The germline V gene has CDR1 LNHNV and CDR2 YYDKDF (reference sequence). Trimming left V 0 bases short and J 10 bases short, with 16 bases between. The CDR3 extends over 15 amino acids. The CDR3: CATSRDGAAPAEQFF. CDR3 DNA: TGTGCCACCAGCAGAGATGGGGCCGCCCCCGCCGAGCAGTTCTTC. The full variable domain, completed using reference TRBV15 and TRBJ2-1, is DAMVIQNPRYQVTQFGKPVTLSCSQTLNHNVMYWYQQKSSQAPKLLFHYYDKDFNNEADTPDNFQSRRPNTSFCFLDIRSPGLGDTAMYLCATSRDGAAPAEQFFGPGTRLTVL.

The rearrangement uses TRBV6-5 and TRBJ2-7; 9 nucleotides align to TRBD2. The germline CDR1 and CDR2 sequences are MNHEY and SVGAGI. Germline trimming cut 6 bases from V and 2 bases from J; bases unmatched to any gene: 8. CDR3 length: 15 residues. CDR3 DNA sequence: TGTGCCAGCAGCCGCGGGGGGGCCCCCACCTACGAGCAGTACTTC. The encoded protein is CASSRGGAPTYEQYF.

The chain recombines TRBV7-9 with TRBJ1-1; no firm D call. Trimming cost V 1 base and J 0 bases, with 12 bases left between them. The CDR3 length is 16 residues. CDR1 SEHNR and CDR2 FQNEAQ come from the germline V gene (reference sequence). CDR3 DNA sequence: TGTGCCAGCAGCTTAGACTGGGGAAGTATGAACACTGAAGCTTTCTTT. Its protein product is CASSLDWGSMNTEAFF.

This chain connects TRBV30 to TRBJ1-1, with D uncertain. Germline loops: CDR1 GTSNPN, CDR2 SVGIG (reference sequence). The CDR3 sequence is 13 residues long. V lost 5 bases and J 4 bases, leaving 14 bases between the germline ends. The CDR3 bases are TGTGCCTGGTTTACCTTGGGTCTCACTGAAGCTTTCTTT. It yields the protein CAWFTLGLTEAFF. Filled out from reference TRBV30 and TRBJ1-1, the complete variable domain reads SQTIHQWPATLVQPVGSPLSLECTVEGTSNPNLYWYRQAAGRGLQLLFYSVGIGQISSEVPQNLSASRPQDRQFILSSKKLLLSDSGFYLCAWFTLGLTEAFFGQGTRLTVV.

The chain carries TRBV6-5 and TRBJ1-3; 7 bases match TRBD1. The length of the CDR3 is 14 residues. J was trimmed by 1 base and V by 7 bases; bases with no gene match: 4. Germline CDR1 reads MNHEY; CDR2 reads SVGAGI. The CDR3 region has the DNA TGTGCCAGCATTACAGGGGCATCTGGAAACACCATATATTTT. The encoded protein is CASITGASGNTIYF.

This rearrangement joins TRBV19 to TRBJ1-1; no definite D call. This CDR3 comprises 17 residues. V dropped 1 base and J dropped 1 base, with 16 bases sitting between them. CDR1 and CDR2 from the germline V gene are LNHDA and SQIVND (reference sequence). The CDR3 is CASSIGPLARPNTEAFF. In DNA form, the CDR3 reads TGTGCCAGTAGTATAGGCCCCCTGGCCAGACCGAACACTGAAGCTTTCTTT.

The V call is TRBV11-2, the J call TRBJ1-3, with D maybe TRBD1 (5 bases). This CDR3 contains 14 residues. Germline V lookup: CDR1 SGHAT, CDR2 FQNNGV. The ends were cut back, 1 base at V and 6 bases at J, with 10 bases in the middle. For the CDR3, the DNA is TGTGCCAGCAGCTTAGGTCCAGGGTCAAACACCATATATTTT. Protein product: CASSLGPGSNTIYF.

The chain joins TRBV6-6 to TRBJ1-6; no definite D call. The CDR3 is made up of 21 amino acids. Per germline, CDR1 MNHNY and CDR2 SVGAGI (reference sequence). V was trimmed by 6 bases and J by 0 bases, leaving 27 bases between them. The CDR3 spells CASSRAVSYPDWISYNSPLHF. The CDR3 DNA follows: TGTGCCAGCAGCCGCGCCGTGTCATACCCAGATTGGATCTCCTATAATTCACCCCTCCACTTT.

The chain joins TRBV28 to TRBJ1-2; D not certain. Per the germline V gene, CDR1 is MDHEN and CDR2 is SYDVKM. V lost 3 bases, J lost 4 bases, and 9 bases lay in between. The CDR3 runs to 13 residues. CDR3 nucleotide sequence: TGTGCCAGCAGTTTTGTAGGGATCTATGGCTACACCTTC. It encodes CASSFVGIYGYTF.

The V gene is TRBV28, the J gene TRBJ2-7; 8 bases are shared with TRBD1. The CDR3 loop spans 14 amino acids. V was clipped by 3 bases and J by 5 bases; unmatched bases: 6. From germline, CDR1 is MDHEN and CDR2 SYDVKM. The CDR3 spells CASSFPAGGHEQYF. In nucleotides, the CDR3 is TGTGCCAGCAGTTTCCCGGCAGGGGGCCACGAGCAGTACTTC.

V usage is TRBV29-1 and J usage is TRBJ2-5; D call uncertain. The length of the CDR3 is 10 residues. Between the trimmed V and J ends, which lost 4 bases and 6 bases, there was a span of 6 bases. Germline V CDR1 and CDR2: SQVTM, ANQGSEA. CDR3 amino acids: CSVVSKTQYF. Here the CDR3 DNA reads TGCAGCGTTGTATCAAAGACCCAGTACTTC.

The J gene is TRBJ2-2, the V gene TRBV10-2, with 10 bases aligning to TRBD2. The CDR3 runs to 18 residues. V lost 6 bases and J lost 0; bases outside the gene matches: 10. Germline CDR1 reads WSHSY; CDR2 reads SAAADI. The CDR3 bases are TGCGCCAGCAGAGGGTTTAGCGGGGGGACTTCGAACACCGGGGAGCTGTTTTTT. Amino acids: CASRGFSGGTSNTGELFF.

This sequence joins TRBV5-1 and TRBJ2-1; D unclear. The CDR3 runs to 16 residues. Germline values: CDR1 SGHRS, CDR2 YFSETQ. V gave up 0 bases and J gave up 0 bases, with 10 bases separating them. CDR3 residues: CASSLASRSSYNEQFF. DNA for the CDR3: TGCGCCAGCAGCTTGGCCTCTCGGAGCTCCTACAATGAGCAGTTCTTC.

The J gene is TRBJ1-6, the V gene TRBV12-1. TRBV12-1 is marked as a pseudogene. This CDR3 is 16 amino acids long. DNA for the CDR3: TGTGCCAGCAGCTTGGGGGCGGGGGAGGATAATTCACCCCTCCACTTT. Protein product: CASSLGAGEDNSPLHF.

V usage is TRBV20-1 and J usage is TRBJ2-7, with D unclear. This CDR3 comprises 14 residues. The germline V and J ends were trimmed by 3 bases and 2 bases, with 14 bases remaining between them. From germline, CDR1 is DFQATT and CDR2 SNEGSKA (reference sequence). The CDR3 DNA reads TGCAGTGCTAGTTATTCTCTCCCAACCTACGAGCAGTACTTC. Translation: CSASYSLPTYEQYF.

The chain links TRBV5-1 to TRBJ2-2, with 11 bases that match TRBD1. Germline trimming cut 0 bases from V and 6 bases from J; bases unmatched to any gene: 7. Germline loops: CDR1 SGHRS, CDR2 YFSETQ. The CDR3 has 17 amino acids. The CDR3 DNA reads TGCGCCAGCAGCTTGGAGGGTCCGGGACAGGGGGCCGGGGAGCTGTTTTTT. Amino acids: CASSLEGPGQGAGELFF.

V and J are TRBV18 and TRBJ2-1; D call uncertain. V lost 6 bases and J lost 1, with 10 bases in between. Germline loops: CDR1 KGHSH, CDR2 LQKENI. This CDR3 region has 14 residues. CDR3 bases: TGTGCCAGCTCCGGGTTAGGGTCCTACAATGAGCAGTTCTTC. It translates to CASSGLGSYNEQFF. Filled out from reference TRBV18 and TRBJ2-1, the complete variable domain reads NAGVMQNPRHLVRRRGQEARLRCSPMKGHSHVYWYRQLPEEGLKFMVYLQKENIIDESGMPKERFSAEFPKEGPSILRIQQVVRGDSAAYFCASSGLGSYNEQFFGPGTRLTVL.

CDR3 nucleotides: TGTGCCAGCAGTCTCGGGACAGACGAGCAGTACTTC. This codes for CASSLGTDEQYF. The chain combines TRBV12-3 or TRBV12-4 with TRBJ2-7, with 7 bases that match TRBD1. V shed 5 bases, J shed 5 bases, and the junction held 3 bases outside the gene matches. The CDR3 covers 12 residues.

CDR3 amino acids: CASSQDRERGNTIYF. In DNA form, the CDR3 reads TGTGCCAGCAGCCAGGACAGGGAGAGAGGAAACACCATATATTTT. V gene TRBV3-1 (or the pseudogene TRBV3-2) combines with J gene TRBJ1-3, with 8 bases identical to TRBD1. CDR3 length: 15 amino acids. The V and J ends lost 3 bases and 4 bases, in that order; junction bases with no gene match: 5. CDR1 LGHDT and CDR2 YNNKEL come from the germline V gene (reference sequence).

V gene TRBV2 combines with J gene TRBJ1-1; D is unclear. This CDR3 has 13 residues. CDR1 SNHLY and CDR2 FYNNEI come from the germline V gene. With 4 bases removed from V and 1 base from J, the gap between germline ends came to 7 bases. For the CDR3, the DNA is TGTGCCAGCAGTGTAACTGCGAACACTGAAGCTTTCTTT. Translated, it gives CASSVTANTEAFF.

V usage is TRBV6-5 and J usage is TRBJ2-7, with D hard to call. CDR3 length: 14 residues. Germline V CDR1 and CDR2: MNHEY, SVGAGI. Trimming took off 0 bases at V and 7 bases at J, with 13 bases between the two ends. The CDR3 loop is CASSYSTATSEQYF. In DNA, the CDR3 is TGTGCCAGCAGTTACTCGACGGCGACGAGTGAGCAGTACTTC.